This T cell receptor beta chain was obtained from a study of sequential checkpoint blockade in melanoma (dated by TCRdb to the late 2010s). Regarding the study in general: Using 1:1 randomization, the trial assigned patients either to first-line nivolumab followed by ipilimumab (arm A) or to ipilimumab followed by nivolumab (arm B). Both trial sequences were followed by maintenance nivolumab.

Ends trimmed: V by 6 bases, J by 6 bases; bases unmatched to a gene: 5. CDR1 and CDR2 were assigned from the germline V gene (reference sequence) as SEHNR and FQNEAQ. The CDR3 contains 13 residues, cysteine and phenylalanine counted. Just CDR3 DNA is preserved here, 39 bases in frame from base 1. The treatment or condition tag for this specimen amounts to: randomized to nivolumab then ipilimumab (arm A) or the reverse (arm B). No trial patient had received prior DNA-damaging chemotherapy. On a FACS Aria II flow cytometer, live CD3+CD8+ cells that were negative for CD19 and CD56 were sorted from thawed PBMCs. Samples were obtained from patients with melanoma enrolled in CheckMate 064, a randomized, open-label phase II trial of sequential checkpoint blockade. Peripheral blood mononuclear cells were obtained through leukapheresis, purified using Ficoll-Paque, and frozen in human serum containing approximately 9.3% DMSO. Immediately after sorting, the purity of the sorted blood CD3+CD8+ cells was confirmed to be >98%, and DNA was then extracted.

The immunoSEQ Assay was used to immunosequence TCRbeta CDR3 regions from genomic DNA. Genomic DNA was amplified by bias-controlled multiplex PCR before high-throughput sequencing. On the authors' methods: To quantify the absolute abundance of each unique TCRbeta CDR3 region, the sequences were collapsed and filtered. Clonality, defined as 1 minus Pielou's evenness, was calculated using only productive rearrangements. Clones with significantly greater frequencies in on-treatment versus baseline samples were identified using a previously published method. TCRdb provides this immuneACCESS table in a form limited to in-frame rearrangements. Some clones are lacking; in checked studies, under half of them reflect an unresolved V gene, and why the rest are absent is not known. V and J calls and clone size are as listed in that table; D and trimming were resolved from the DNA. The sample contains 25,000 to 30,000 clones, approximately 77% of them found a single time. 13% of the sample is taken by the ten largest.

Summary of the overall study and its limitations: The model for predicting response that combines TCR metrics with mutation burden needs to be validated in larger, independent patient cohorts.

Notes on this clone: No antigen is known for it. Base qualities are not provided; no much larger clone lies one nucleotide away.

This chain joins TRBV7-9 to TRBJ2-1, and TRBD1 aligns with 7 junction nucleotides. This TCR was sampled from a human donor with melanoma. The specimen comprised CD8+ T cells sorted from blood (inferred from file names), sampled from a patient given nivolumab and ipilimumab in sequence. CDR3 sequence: CASRGWDSNEQFF. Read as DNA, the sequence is TGTGCCAGCAGGGGGTGGGACAGCAATGAGCAGTTCTTC.